The source of this T cell receptor (beta chain) is a study of T cell repertoires in cytomegalovirus infection. Study-level information: Recently identified HLA-C-restricted CMV epitopes and well-studied HLA-B-restricted CMV epitopes were used by the study. Through public TCR beta signatures, both CMV infection and matching HLA type were indicated.

Findings of the study overall: Cumulative public TCR beta family frequency identified CMV carriers with the relevant HLA.

Of note for this clonotype: The target antigen is unknown.

This CDR3 has 15 amino acids. Trimming removed 4 bases from V and 5 bases from J; junction bases left unmatched: 7. Germline CDR1 reads MGHRA; CDR2 reads YSYEKL. Using its own MiXCR run on the reads, TCRdb lists one record per CDR3 protein. The sample records some 500,000 distinct CDR3 sequences, roughly a third being singletons. The source was cultured PBMCs, collected from culture after CMV antigen stimulation. The source is a human donor in good health (CMV status not recorded). Some clones in this sample may be carry-over from other donors' samples. The chain combines TRBV4-1 with TRBJ1-4, with TRBD1 identical over 7 bases. The CDR3 DNA follows: TGCGCCAGCAGCCGCCGGGACAGCCCGAATGAAAAACTGTTTTTT. Protein sequence: CASSRRDSPNEKLFF.